This T cell receptor (beta chain) originates from a study of shared clonotypes between healthy human individuals. Concerning this clone: Its antigen is unknown.

Regarding the study as a whole: Large depth notwithstanding, sorted-subset sequencing proved incomplete by rarefaction. The donor pool, a small one, limited the genetic and exposure-history diversity represented. Exclusively blood specimens were collected; tissue repertoires likely differ.

This table comes from immunoSEQ multiplex PCR, and its TCRdb copy is limited to in-frame clones, with some not included. The table includes about 1.1 million clones, 78% detected once. Partitioning of CD4+ cells yielded a CD45RA+ naive subset and a CD45RA-negative memory subset. The sequenced sample consisted of memory CD4+ T cells from PBMCs. The sample's subset: CD45RA-negative fraction. This clonotype was sampled from a man between 18 and 29 years old in good health. Some clones in this sample may be carry-over from other donors' samples.

CDR3 in DNA: TGTGCCTGGAGTGTAGAGGTAGCGGAAATCTACGAGCAGTACTTC. Translating gives CAWSVEVAEIYEQYF. The V and J genes are TRBV30 and TRBJ2-7, with D possibly TRBD2 on 6 matching bases. This CDR3 comprises 15 residues. V lost 0 bases, J lost 3 bases, and 15 bases lay in between. The germline V gene encodes CDR1 GTSNPN and CDR2 SVGIG (reference sequence).